This T cell receptor (beta chain) was found in a study of T cells in narcolepsy. Study-level background: Enrolled donors included narcolepsy type 1 or type 2 patients and healthy controls. Study-wide results and limits: Reportedly, autoreactive clonotypes were serially detected in patients' blood but not controls'. Comparing one patient's CSF and blood CD4+ clonotypes highlighted HCRT- and TRIB2-specific autoreactive clonotypes. Autoreactive clone sequences were missing from some blood memory CD4+ repertoires.

In regard to this clone: Its antigen is as yet unknown.

The repertoire was sequenced with immunoSEQ multiplex PCR; TCRdb's copy has only in-frame clones and lacks some. The table shows approximately 40,000 clones, with about 91% occurring only once. This TCR came from a human donor with narcolepsy. Sequenced: CD45RA- memory CD4+ T cells from PBMCs.

CDR3 sequence reads: CASSPELTATEAFF. CDR3 in DNA: TGCGCCAGCAGCCCCGAATTGACGGCCACTGAAGCTTTCTTT. The chain uses TRBV5-1 and TRBJ1-1, with unresolved D. This CDR3 has 14 amino acids. Germline V lookup: CDR1 SGHRS, CDR2 YFSETQ. V gave up 4 bases and J gave up 4 bases, with 14 bases separating them.